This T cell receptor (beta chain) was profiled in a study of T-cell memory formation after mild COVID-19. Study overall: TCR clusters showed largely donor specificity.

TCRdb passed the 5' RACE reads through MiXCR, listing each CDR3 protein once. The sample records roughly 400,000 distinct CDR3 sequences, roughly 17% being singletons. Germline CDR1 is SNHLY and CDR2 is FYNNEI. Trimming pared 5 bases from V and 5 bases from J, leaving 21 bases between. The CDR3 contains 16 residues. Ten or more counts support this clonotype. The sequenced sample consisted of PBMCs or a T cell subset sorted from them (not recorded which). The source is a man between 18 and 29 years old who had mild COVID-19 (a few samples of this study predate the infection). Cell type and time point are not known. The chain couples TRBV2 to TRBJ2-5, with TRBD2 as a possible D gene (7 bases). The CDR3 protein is CASSKVGGGAGETQYF. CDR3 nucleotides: TGTGCCAGCAGTAAAGTCGGAGGGGGGGCCGGGGAGACCCAGTACTTC.